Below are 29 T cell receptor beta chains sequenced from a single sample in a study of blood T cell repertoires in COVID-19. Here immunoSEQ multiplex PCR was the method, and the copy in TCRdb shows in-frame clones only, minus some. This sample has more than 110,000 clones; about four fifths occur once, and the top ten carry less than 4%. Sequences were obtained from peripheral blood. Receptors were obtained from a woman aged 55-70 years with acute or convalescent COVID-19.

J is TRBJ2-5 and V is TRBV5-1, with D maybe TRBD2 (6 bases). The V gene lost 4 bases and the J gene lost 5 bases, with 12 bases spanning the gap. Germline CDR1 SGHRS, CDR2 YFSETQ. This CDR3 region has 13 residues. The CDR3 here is CASSHGGSETQYF. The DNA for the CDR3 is TGCGCCAGCAGCCACGGGGGAAGTGAGACCCAGTACTTC.

Written as DNA, the CDR3 is TGTGCCAGTACAGCGGGAGAGTCCTACAATGAGCAGTTCTTC. Amino acid sequence: CASTAGESYNEQFF. This chain uses TRBV2 with TRBJ2-1; 8 positions match TRBD2. The J segment lost 1 base and the V segment lost 9 bases, leaving 5 bases of the junction unmatched. The CDR3 is made up of 14 amino acids. The V gene's germline CDR1 is SNHLY and CDR2 FYNNEI.

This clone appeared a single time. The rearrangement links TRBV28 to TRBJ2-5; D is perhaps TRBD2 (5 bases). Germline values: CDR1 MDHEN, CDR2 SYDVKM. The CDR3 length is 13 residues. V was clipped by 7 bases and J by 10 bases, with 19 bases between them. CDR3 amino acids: CASTTPEWEYQYF. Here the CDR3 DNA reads TGTGCCAGCACTACTCCCGAATGGGAGTACCAGTACTTC.

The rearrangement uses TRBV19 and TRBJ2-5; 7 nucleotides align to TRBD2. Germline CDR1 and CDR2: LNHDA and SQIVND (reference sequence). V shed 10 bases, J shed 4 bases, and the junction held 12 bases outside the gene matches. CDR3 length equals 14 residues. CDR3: CATTSGVYGETQYF. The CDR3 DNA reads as TGTGCCACCACGAGCGGGGTGTATGGAGAGACCCAGTACTTC.

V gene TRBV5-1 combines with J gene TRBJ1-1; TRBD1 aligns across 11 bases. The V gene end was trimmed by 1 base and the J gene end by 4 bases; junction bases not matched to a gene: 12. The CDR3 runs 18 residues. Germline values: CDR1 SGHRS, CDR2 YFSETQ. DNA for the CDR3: TGCGCCAGCAGCTTGCTGGGACAGGGGGTGGGGTCGGGCACTGAAGCTTTCTTT. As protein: CASSLLGQGVGSGTEAFF. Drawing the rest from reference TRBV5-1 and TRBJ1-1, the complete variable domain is KAGVTQTPRYLIKTRGQQVTLSCSPISGHRSVSWYQQTPGQGLQFLFEYFSETQRNKGNFPGRFSGRQFSNSRSEMNVSTLELGDSALYLCASSLLGQGVGSGTEAFFGQGTRLTVV.

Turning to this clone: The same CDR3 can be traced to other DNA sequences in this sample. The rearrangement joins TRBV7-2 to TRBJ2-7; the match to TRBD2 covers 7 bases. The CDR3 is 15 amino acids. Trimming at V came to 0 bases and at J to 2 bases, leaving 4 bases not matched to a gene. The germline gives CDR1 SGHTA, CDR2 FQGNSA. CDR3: CASSLARGSTYEQYF. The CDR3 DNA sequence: TGTGCCAGCAGCTTAGCGCGGGGGAGCACCTACGAGCAGTACTTC.

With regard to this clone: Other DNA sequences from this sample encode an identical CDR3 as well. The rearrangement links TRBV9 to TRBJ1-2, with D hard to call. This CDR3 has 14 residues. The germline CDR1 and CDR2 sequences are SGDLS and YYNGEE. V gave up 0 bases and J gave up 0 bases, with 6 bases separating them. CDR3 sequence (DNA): TGTGCCAGCAGCGTAGACCGAGCTAACTATGGCTACACCTTC. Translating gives CASSVDRANYGYTF.

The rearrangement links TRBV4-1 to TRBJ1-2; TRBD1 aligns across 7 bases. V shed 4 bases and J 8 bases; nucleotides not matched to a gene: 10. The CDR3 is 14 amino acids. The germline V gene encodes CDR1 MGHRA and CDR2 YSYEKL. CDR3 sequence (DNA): TGCGCCAGCAGCCTCGGACACCCGACAGGGGGCTACACCTTC. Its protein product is CASSLGHPTGGYTF.

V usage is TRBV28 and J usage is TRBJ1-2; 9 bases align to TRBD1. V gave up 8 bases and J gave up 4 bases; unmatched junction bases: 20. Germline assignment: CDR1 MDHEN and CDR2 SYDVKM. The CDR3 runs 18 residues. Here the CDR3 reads CASLPPVGTGKLLYGYTF. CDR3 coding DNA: TGTGCCAGCTTGCCCCCCGTCGGGACAGGGAAATTACTCTATGGCTACACCTTC.

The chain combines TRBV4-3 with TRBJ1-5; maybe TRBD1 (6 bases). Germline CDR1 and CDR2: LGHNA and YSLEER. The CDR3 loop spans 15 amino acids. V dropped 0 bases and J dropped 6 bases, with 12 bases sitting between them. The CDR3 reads CASSQDGQGSQPQHF. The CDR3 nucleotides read TGCGCCAGCAGCCAAGATGGCCAGGGGAGTCAGCCCCAGCATTTT.

This CDR3 is CASSSTLYGYGYTF. The DNA for the CDR3 is TGTGCCAGCAGCTCAACCCTCTATGGTTACGGCTACACCTTC. The J gene is TRBJ1-2, the V gene TRBV28; D gene uncertain. The germline gives CDR1 MDHEN, CDR2 SYDVKM. Trimming stripped 6 bases from V and 8 bases from J, with 19 bases between. The CDR3 runs 14 residues.

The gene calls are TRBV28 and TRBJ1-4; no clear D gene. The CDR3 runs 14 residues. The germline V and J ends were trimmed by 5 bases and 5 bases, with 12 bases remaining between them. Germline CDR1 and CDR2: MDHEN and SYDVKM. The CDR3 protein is CASSPPVGNEKLFF. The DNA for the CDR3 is TGTGCCAGCAGTCCCCCAGTCGGGAATGAAAAACTGTTTTTT. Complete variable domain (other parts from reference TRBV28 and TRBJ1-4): DVKVTQSSRYLVKRTGEKVFLECVQDMDHENMFWYRQDPGLGLRLIYFSYDVKMKEKGDIPEGYSVSREKKERFSLILESASTNQTSMYLCASSPPVGNEKLFFGSGTQLSVL.

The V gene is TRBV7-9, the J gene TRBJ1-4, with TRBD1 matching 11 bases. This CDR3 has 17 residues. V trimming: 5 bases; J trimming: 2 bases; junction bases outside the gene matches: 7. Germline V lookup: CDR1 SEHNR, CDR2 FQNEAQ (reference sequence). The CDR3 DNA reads TGTGCCAGCAGCCCCGGACAGGGGGCGATGACTAATGAAAAACTGTTTTTT. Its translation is CASSPGQGAMTNEKLFF. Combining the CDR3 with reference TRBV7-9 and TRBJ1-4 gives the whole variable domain DTGVSQNPRHKITKRGQNVTFRCDPISEHNRLYWYRQTLGQGPEFLTYFQNEAQLEKSRLLSDRFSAERPKGSFSTLEIQRTEQGDSAMYLCASSPGQGAMTNEKLFFGSGTQLSVL.

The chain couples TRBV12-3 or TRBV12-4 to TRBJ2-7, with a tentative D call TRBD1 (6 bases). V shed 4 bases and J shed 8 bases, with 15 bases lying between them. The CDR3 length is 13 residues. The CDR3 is CASSSLRGGKQYF. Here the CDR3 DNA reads TGTGCCAGCAGTTCCCTTCGAGGGGGTAAGCAGTACTTC.

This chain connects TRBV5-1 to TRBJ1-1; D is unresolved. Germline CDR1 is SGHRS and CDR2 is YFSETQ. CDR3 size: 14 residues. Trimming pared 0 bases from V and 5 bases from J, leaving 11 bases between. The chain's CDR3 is CASSLGVRGTEAFF. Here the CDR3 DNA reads TGCGCCAGCAGCTTGGGGGTCAGAGGGACTGAAGCTTTCTTT. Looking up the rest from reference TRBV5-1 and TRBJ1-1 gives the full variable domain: KAGVTQTPRYLIKTRGQQVTLSCSPISGHRSVSWYQQTPGQGLQFLFEYFSETQRNKGNFPGRFSGRQFSNSRSEMNVSTLELGDSALYLCASSLGVRGTEAFFGQGTRLTVV.

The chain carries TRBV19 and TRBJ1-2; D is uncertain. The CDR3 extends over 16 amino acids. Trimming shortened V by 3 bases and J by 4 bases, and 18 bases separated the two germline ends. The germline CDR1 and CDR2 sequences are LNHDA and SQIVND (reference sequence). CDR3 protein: CASSILDTPYAYGYTF. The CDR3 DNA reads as TGTGCCAGTAGTATCCTCGACACTCCCTACGCCTATGGCTACACCTTC.

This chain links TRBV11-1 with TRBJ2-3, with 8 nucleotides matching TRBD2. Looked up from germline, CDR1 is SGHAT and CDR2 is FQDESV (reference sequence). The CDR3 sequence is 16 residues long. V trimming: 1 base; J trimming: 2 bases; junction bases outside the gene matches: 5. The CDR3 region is CASSLGGLDFTDTQYF. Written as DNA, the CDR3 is TGTGCCAGCAGCTTAGGGGGACTAGATTTCACAGATACGCAGTATTTT.

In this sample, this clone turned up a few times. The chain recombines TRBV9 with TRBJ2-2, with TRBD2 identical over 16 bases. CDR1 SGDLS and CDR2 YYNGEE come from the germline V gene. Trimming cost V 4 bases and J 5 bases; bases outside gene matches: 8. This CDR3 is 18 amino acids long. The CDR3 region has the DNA TGTGCCAGCAGCCAGGGGACTAGCGGGAGGGTTTCGACCGGGGAGCTGTTTTTT. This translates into CASSQGTSGRVSTGELFF.

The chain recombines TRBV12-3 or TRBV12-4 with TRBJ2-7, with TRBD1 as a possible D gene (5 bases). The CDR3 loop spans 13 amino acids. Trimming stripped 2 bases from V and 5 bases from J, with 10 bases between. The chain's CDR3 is CASSLLLGDEQYF. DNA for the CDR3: TGTGCCAGCAGTTTACTTCTAGGGGACGAGCAGTACTTC.

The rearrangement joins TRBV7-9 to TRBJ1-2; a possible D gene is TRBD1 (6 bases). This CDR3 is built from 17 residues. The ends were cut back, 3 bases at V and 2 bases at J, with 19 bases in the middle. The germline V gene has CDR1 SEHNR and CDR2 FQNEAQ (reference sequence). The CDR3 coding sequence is TGTGCCAGCAGCTTTCGCCCCCGGACAGAAAGCAACTATGGCTACACCTTC. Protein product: CASSFRPRTESNYGYTF.

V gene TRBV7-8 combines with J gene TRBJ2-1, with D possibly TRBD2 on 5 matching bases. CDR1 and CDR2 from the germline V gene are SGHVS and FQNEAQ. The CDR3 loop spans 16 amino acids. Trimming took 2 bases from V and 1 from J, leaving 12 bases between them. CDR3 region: CASSLLARGSYNEQFF. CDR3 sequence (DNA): TGTGCCAGCAGCTTACTAGCACGAGGTTCCTACAATGAGCAGTTCTTC.

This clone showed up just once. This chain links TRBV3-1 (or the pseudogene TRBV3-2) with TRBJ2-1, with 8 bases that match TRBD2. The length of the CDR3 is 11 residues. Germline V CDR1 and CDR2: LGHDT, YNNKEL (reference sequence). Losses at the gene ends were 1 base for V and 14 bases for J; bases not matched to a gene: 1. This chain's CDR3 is CASSQGTSKFF. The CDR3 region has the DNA TGTGCCAGCAGCCAAGGGACTAGCAAGTTCTTC.

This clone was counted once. The CDR3 DNA is TGTGCCAGCAGTGGGGACAGGGGGACTAGCGGGAGGGCCCGGGAGCTGTTTTTT. Amino acid sequence: CASSGDRGTSGRARELFF. V is TRBV2 and J is TRBJ2-2; 16 nucleotides agree with TRBD2. V was pared by 4 bases and J by 9 bases, with 11 bases of the junction left unmatched. Germline V lookup: CDR1 SNHLY, CDR2 FYNNEI. The CDR3 loop spans 18 amino acids. Complete variable domain (other parts from reference TRBV2 and TRBJ2-2): EPEVTQTPSHQVTQMGQEVILRCVPISNHLYFYWYRQILGQKVEFLVSFYNNEISEKSEIFDDQFSVERPDGSNFTLKIRSTKLEDSAMYFCASSGDRGTSGRARELFFGEGSRLTVL.

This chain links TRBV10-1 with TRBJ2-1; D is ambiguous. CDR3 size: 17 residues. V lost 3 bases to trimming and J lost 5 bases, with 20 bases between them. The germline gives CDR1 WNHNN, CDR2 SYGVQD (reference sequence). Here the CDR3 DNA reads TGCGCCAGCAGTGATGTTGTCGGAGTTGGATCCCACAATGAGCAGTTCTTC. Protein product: CASSDVVGVGSHNEQFF.

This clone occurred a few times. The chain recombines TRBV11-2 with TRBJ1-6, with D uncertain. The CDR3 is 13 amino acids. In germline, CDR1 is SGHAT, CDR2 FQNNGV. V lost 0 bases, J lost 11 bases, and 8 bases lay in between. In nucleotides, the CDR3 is TGTGCCAGCAGCTTAGAGGGAGGCGCACCCCTCCACTTT. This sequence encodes CASSLEGGAPLHF.

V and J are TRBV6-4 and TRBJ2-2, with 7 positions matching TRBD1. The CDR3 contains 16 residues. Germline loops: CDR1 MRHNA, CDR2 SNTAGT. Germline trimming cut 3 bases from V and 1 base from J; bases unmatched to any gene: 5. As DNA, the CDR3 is TGTGCCAGCAGTGAACAGGGGTTACGGAACACCGGGGAGCTGTTTTTT. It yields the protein CASSEQGLRNTGELFF.

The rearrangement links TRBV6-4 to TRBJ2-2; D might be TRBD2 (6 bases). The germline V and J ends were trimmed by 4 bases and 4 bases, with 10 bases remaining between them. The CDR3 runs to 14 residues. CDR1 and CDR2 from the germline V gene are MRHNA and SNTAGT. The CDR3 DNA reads TGTGCCAGCAGTGGGGAGGAGGCCACCGGGGAGCTGTTTTTT. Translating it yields CASSGEEATGELFF.

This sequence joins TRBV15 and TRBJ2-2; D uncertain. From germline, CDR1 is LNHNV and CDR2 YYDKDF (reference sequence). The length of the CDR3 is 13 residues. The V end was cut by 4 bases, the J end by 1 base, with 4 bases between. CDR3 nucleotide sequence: TGTGCCACCAGCACCGGGAACACCGGGGAGCTGTTTTTT. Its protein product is CATSTGNTGELFF.

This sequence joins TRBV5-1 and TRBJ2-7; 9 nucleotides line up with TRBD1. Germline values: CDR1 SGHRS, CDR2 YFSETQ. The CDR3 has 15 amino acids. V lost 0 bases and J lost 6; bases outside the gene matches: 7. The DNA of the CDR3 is TGCGCCAGCAGCTTGGAGGGACAGGGAAATGGCGAGCAGTACTTC. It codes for CASSLEGQGNGEQYF. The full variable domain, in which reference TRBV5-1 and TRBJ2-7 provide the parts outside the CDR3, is KAGVTQTPRYLIKTRGQQVTLSCSPISGHRSVSWYQQTPGQGLQFLFEYFSETQRNKGNFPGRFSGRQFSNSRSEMNVSTLELGDSALYLCASSLEGQGNGEQYFGPGTRLTVT.